Reported below is one T cell receptor (beta chain). Its antigen is undetermined. The CDR3 consists of 16 residues. Germline CDR1 MNHNS, CDR2 SASEGT. Trimming shortened V by 2 bases and J by 8 bases, and 18 bases separated the two germline ends. This record comes from a study of shared clonotypes between healthy human individuals. Study-wide results and caveats: The diversity represented, both genetic and in exposure history, was limited by few donors. For naive CD4 cells, roughly 4.6% of clonotypes were shared across a handful of donors.

Method: immunoSEQ multiplex PCR; TCRdb's copy keeps in-frame clones and lacks some. The sample lists hundreds of thousands of clones; around 74% were seen once. This TCR was sampled from a woman under 40 in good health. The chain couples TRBV6-1 to TRBJ1-4; D is uncertain. Sequencing was done on a sample of memory CD4+ T cells sorted from blood. Subset in this sample: CD45RA-negative fraction. The CDR3 protein is CASSEMMSRPQEKLFF. The CDR3 nucleotides read TGTGCCAGCAGTGAAATGATGTCCAGACCCCAGGAAAAACTGTTTTTT.